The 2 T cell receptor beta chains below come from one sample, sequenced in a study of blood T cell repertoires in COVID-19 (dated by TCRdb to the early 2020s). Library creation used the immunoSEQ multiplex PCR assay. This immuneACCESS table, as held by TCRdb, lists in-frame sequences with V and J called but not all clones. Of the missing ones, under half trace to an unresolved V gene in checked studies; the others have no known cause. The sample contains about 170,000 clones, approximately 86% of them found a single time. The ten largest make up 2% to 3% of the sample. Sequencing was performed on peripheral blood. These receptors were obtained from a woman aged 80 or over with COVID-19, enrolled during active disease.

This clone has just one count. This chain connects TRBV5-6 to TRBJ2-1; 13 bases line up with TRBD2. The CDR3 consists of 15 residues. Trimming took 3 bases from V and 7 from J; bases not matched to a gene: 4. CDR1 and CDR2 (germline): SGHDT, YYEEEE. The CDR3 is CASSSGLAGRNEQFF. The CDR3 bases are TGTGCCAGCAGCTCGGGACTAGCGGGAAGAAATGAGCAGTTCTTC.

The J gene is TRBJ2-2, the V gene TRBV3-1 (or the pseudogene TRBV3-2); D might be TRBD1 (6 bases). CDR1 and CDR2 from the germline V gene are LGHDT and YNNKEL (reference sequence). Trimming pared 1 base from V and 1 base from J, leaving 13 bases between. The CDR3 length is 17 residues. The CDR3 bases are TGTGCCAGCAGCCAAGGGCCCGGGACACTGAACACCGGGGAGCTGTTTTTT. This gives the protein CASSQGPGTLNTGELFF.